This T cell receptor beta chain was documented in a study of blood T cell repertoires in COVID-19. Study overall: The samples span acute and convalescent COVID-19 from the United States, Italy and Spain. PBMCs, B-cell-depleted T cells, or T cells were the source of the cDNA or gDNA that made up the material.

The CDR3 is 15 amino acids. Germline-derived CDR1 and CDR2 are SNHLY and FYNNEI. Trimming took 6 bases from V and 4 from J; bases not matched to a gene: 7. This clone was seen a single time. Authors' analysis steps: Estimates of nucleated cell counts were drawn from the amplification of reference gene primers. The protocol was immunoSEQ multiplex PCR, while the TCRdb copy is restricted to in-frame clones and leaves out a portion. The DNA gave D and trimming, while V, J and clone size come from that table. The sample has some 240,000 clones, around three quarters seen once. This TCR was sampled from a woman between 65 and 79 years old with acute or convalescent COVID-19. The specimen sequenced was peripheral blood. The J gene is TRBJ1-2, the V gene TRBV2; 11 nucleotides align to TRBD1. The CDR3 nucleotides are TGTGCCAGCAGGGGGACAGGGGGTATAGTCTATGGCTACACCTTC. This codes for CASRGTGGIVYGYTF.